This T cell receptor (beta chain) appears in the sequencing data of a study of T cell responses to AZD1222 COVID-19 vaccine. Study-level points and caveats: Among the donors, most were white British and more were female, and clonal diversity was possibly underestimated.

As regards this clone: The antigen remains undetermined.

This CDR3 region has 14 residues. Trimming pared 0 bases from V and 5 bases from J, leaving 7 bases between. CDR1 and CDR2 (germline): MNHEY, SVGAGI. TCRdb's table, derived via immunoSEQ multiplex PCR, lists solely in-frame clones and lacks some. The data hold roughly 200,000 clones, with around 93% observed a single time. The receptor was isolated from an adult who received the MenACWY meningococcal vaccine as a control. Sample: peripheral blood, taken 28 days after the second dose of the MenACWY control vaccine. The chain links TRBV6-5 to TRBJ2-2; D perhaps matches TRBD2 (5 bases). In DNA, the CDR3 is TGTGCCAGCAGTTACTCGAGACTAACCGGGGAGCTGTTTTTT. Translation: CASSYSRLTGELFF.